This T cell receptor (beta chain) was sequenced in a study of blood T cell repertoires in COVID-19 (dated by TCRdb to about 2020). Study-level background: The collaborator samples originated in the United States, Italy and Spain and spanned the acute and convalescent phases of COVID-19. The prospective study material was composed of cDNA or gDNA derived from T cells, B-cell-depleted T cells, or PBMCs. The dataset comprised deeply sampled blood TCRbeta repertoires from subjects exposed to, actively infected with, or recovered from COVID-19. The repertoires were released in a freely available public database meant as a resource for research on the immune response to SARS-CoV-2. Samples were obtained from the ongoing ImmuneRACE study (first 160 participants) and from some 1,300 subjects provided by 6 global collaborators. Nearly every sample came with metadata listing a de-identified subject ID, COVID-19 status, age in years and sex. Where available, HLA class I and class II types were obtained from metadata supplied by the sample provider rather than from assay-based typing.

Each collaborating institution followed its own protocols to collect whole blood in K2EDTA tubes. For TCRbeta analysis, collaborators shipped samples in one of three forms: frozen whole blood, isolated PBMCs, or DNA extracted from either of those sample types. Broad study findings and their caveats: The amount of clinical and demographic metadata varied by source and participant and was provided uncurated.

As to this clone: No cognate antigen has been identified for it. No base quality values were provided; no much bigger clone lies one nucleotide off.

Taken from cysteine to phenylalanine, the CDR3 has 12 residues. Left in the record is the CDR3 DNA by itself, 36 bases read in frame from the first base. Based on the germline V gene (reference sequence), the CDR1 and CDR2 sequences are LNHNV and YYDKDF. V is cut by 7 bases and J by 5 bases, and the space between the germline ends is 10 bases. TCRbeta CDR3 regions were amplified from genomic DNA by means of the immunoSEQ Assay, a bias-controlled multiplex PCR. On the study's bioinformatics: Nucleated cell counts per sample were estimated from amplification of reference gene primers within the assay. To quantify the absolute abundance of each unique TCRbeta CDR3 rearrangement, sequence reads were collapsed and filtered. For each sample, productive Simpson clonality was calculated as the square root of Simpson's diversity index across productive rearrangements. In its TCRdb copy, this immuneACCESS table keeps in-frame sequences only and misses some clones. Where compared with another copy, unresolved V genes explain less than half of these, and the others have no known cause. V and J calls and clone size are those listed in that table; D and trimming were worked out from the DNA. Recorded for this sample are about 330,000 clones; roughly 90% of them occurred a single time. The ten most abundant clones make up roughly 4% of the sample.

The clonotype was recovered from a woman aged 45 to 65 with active or convalescent COVID-19. The rearrangement combines TRBV15 with TRBJ2-3; 6 matching bases give a weak D call of TRBD2. What was sequenced was peripheral blood. The CDR3 protein: CATNRGRDTQYF. The base sequence is TGTGCCACCAACCGGGGGAGAGATACGCAGTATTTT.